This entry describes one T cell receptor (beta chain). The data were obtained in a study of blood T cell repertoires in COVID-19. Profiled with immunoSEQ multiplex PCR; TCRdb holds only in-frame clones, not every one. The sample records about 130,000 clones, about 75% being singletons. Trimming left V 2 bases short and J 4 bases short, with 5 bases between. The CDR3 length is 12 residues. The germline gives CDR1 MDHEN, CDR2 SYDVKM. This sequence was found in a man aged 80 or over with acute or convalescent COVID-19. This chain uses TRBV28 with TRBJ2-5, with D unresolved. The source material was peripheral blood. CDR3 nucleotides: TGTGCCAGCAGTTTACTAGGAGAGACCCAGTACTTC. Translated, it gives CASSLLGETQYF. Drawing the rest from reference TRBV28 and TRBJ2-5, the complete variable domain is DVKVTQSSRYLVKRTGEKVFLECVQDMDHENMFWYRQDPGLGLRLIYFSYDVKMKEKGDIPEGYSVSREKKERFSLILESASTNQTSMYLCASSLLGETQYFGPGTRLLVL.